This TCR beta chain was captured by sequencing in a study of shared clonotypes between healthy human individuals. Study details: Donors had three CD4 naive, three CD4 memory, two CD8 naive and one CD8 memory plate apiece. General study results and limits: A handful of donors showed sharing of approximately 4.7% of naive CD4 clonotypes. Naive subsets typically showed greater estimated richness than memory subsets.

Several immunoSEQ plates received, in even portions, the genomic DNA of each subset. Method: immunoSEQ multiplex PCR; TCRdb's copy keeps in-frame clones and lacks some. The data show more than 2 million clones, under 97% seen once. This CDR3 is 14 amino acids long. CDR1 is MNHEY, CDR2 SVGAGI, per germline. The germline V and J ends were trimmed by 4 bases and 4 bases, with 13 bases remaining between them. Remarks on this clone: Antigen specificity is unknown.

The TCR originated in a man between 18 and 29 years old in good health. Sample: naive CD4+ T cells sorted from blood. Specified subset: CD45RA+ positively selected. This chain links TRBV6-5 with TRBJ1-1, with D unclear. The CDR3 sequence is CASSFSTRRTEAFF. The DNA for the CDR3 is TGTGCCAGCAGTTTCTCGACAAGGCGCACTGAAGCTTTCTTT.